This T cell receptor (beta chain) was identified in a study of CD8 T cells in ankylosing spondylitis. This clonotype was found many times. The antigen remains unidentified. In making TCR beta libraries, quantitative 5'-RACE with molecular barcodes was used. TCRdb called the 5' RACE reads again in MiXCR, with one record for every CDR3 protein. The sample shows about 210,000 distinct CDR3 sequences, 7.3% of them seen only once. Trimming removed 3 bases at V and 6 bases at J, with 18 bases between. CDR1 and CDR2 from the germline V gene are DFQATT and SNEGSKA (reference sequence). The CDR3 totals 15 residues. Study results and limitations: Matched ankylosing spondylitis synovial fluid reportedly showed significant enrichment of disease-linked clones. It appeared that ankylosing spondylitis blood was characterized by a TCR beta motif of fewer than 10 highly homologous variants.

This sequence was found in a male donor with ankylosing spondylitis. The source material was blood, either unsorted or a sorted T cell fraction (not recorded which). The chain uses TRBV20-1 and TRBJ2-1; D unresolved. CDR3 coding DNA: TGCAGTGCTAGTCCCCCCTCCAGGTGGAGCAATGAGCAGTTCTTC. This codes for CSASPPSRWSNEQFF.